These T cell receptor beta chains were read from a single sample in a study of OX40 agonist ivuxolimab in advanced cancers. The assay was immunoSEQ multiplex PCR, and TCRdb's table has in-frame clones only and misses some. This table holds around 68,000 clones, about 89% found once. Sequencing was performed on CD4+ or CD8+ T cells sorted from blood, taken in a trial of the OX40 agonist ivuxolimab. The receptors were sampled from an adult with an advanced solid tumor such as melanoma, head and neck, liver or kidney cancer. The conserved cysteine and the conserved F or W are not part of the CDR3 here. Only some rows state a clone size, as once, few, many or a class for expanded clones.

>TRBV10-1|few|12|TRBJ2-1
ASSRDRGANEQF
>TRBV5-1|NA|15|TRBJ2-3
ASSSGLAGRGTDTQY
>TRBV6-6|NA|11|TRBJ1-1
AVVLTVGTEAF
>TRBV5-1|NA|13|TRBJ2-3
ASSLAGQSTDTQY
>TRBV5-4|few|10|TRBJ1-1
ASSLAGWEAF
>TRBV6-5|NA|12|TRBJ1-2
ASSPTGVGYGYT
>TRBV6-7|NA|11|TRBJ2-1
ATPLSSYNEQF
>TRBV27|NA|14|TRBJ1-1
ASSLSSGTVNTEAF
>TRBV7-6|NA|11|TRBJ1-3
ASAGSSGNTIY
>TRBV19|once|11|TRBJ1-5
ASSIAVNQPQH
>TRBV19|NA|14|TRBJ1-5
ASSIEKGRSNQPQH
>TRBV5-1|NA|11|TRBJ2-7
ASSFLGPGEQY
>TRBV28|NA|13|TRBJ1-3
ASSSGTVSGNTIY
>TRBV6-6|NA|13|TRBJ2-7
ASRRLAGGPYEQY
>TRBV5-6|NA|15|TRBJ1-5
ASSFWRSGAGNQPQH
>TRBV28|NA|12|TRBJ2-3
ASSSGGPRDTQY
>TRBV27|NA|10|TRBJ2-3
ASSPTWDTQY
>TRBV2|NA|12|TRBJ2-5
ASSEWTEQETQY
>TRBV5-4|NA|13|TRBJ1-3
ASSLDLLPGNTIY
>TRBV5-1|NA|12|TRBJ2-5
ASSQGQYQETQY
>TRBV11-3|NA|15|TRBJ2-3
ASSLVIAGPSTDTQY
>TRBV5-6|few|12|TRBJ2-2
ASSLALYTGELF
>TRBV19|few|12|TRBJ2-4
ASQTGSAKNIQY
>TRBV6-5|NA|13|TRBJ2-7
ASSVWQGRDYEQY
>TRBV9|NA|16|TRBJ2-3
ASSVSGGLAGGTDTQY
>TRBV18|NA|13|TRBJ1-4
ASSPNLDPNEKLF
>TRBV25-1|NA|16|TRBJ2-1
ASSGPSSGRGSYNEQF
>TRBV7-8|NA|12|TRBJ2-2
ASSFTTNGGELF
>TRBV11-3|NA|13|TRBJ2-7
ASTLRDSLSYEQY
>TRBV19|NA|14|TRBJ2-1
ASSIDKVSVRNEQF
>TRBV19|NA|12|TRBJ2-1
ASSADRGRNEQF
>TRBV4-2|NA|12|TRBJ1-1
ASSIGGGNTEAF
>TRBV7-9|NA|11|NA
ASSLVTSREQY
>TRBV7-3|NA|15|TRBJ2-1
ASSVAGTSGRLGEQF
>TRBV9|NA|11|TRBJ2-3
ASSGGNTDTQY
>TRBV2|NA|12|TRBJ2-3
AFKAGTSTDTQY
>TRBV7-6|NA|13|TRBJ2-7
ASSTTSSPSYEQY
>TRBV27|NA|11|TRBJ1-6
ASSFNQNSPLH
>TRBV6-5|NA|13|TRBJ1-1
ASRDPAFMNTEAF